The 21 T cell receptor beta chains below all came from one sample that was sequenced in a study of T cell responses to AZD1222 COVID-19 vaccine (dated by TCRdb to about 2021). The sample's time point, from its label and the paper: about 28 days (+/-7) after the second vaccine dose. The library was built by means of the immunoSEQ multiplex PCR assay. TCRdb's version of the immuneACCESS table is confined to in-frame rearrangements and falls short of the full clone set. An unresolved V gene accounts for under half of the shortfall where checked; the remainder is of unknown origin. The sample has about 70,000 clones on record, 83% of them singletons. In total, the top ten clones hold about 6.1% of the sample. Sequenced material: peripheral blood, taken 28 days after the second AZD1222 dose. Receptors originate from an adult who received the AZD1222 COVID-19 vaccine.

The rearrangement links TRBV7-9 to TRBJ1-1, with TRBD1 matching 7 bases. Losses at the gene ends were 3 bases for V and 3 bases for J; bases not matched to a gene: 7. Germline values: CDR1 SEHNR, CDR2 FQNEAQ (reference sequence). The length of the CDR3 is 15 residues. The CDR3, as DNA: TGTGCCAGCAGCTTTCGACAGGGTCGGGACACTGAAGCTTTCTTT. It is translated as CASSFRQGRDTEAFF.

The rearrangement links TRBV7-2 to TRBJ1-2; D is perhaps TRBD1 (5 bases). Germline assignment: CDR1 SGHTA and CDR2 FQGNSA. V lost 4 bases, J lost 3 bases, and 15 bases lay in between. The CDR3 has 15 residues. CDR3: CASSSPSGVYYGYTF. Here the CDR3 DNA reads TGTGCCAGCAGCTCCCCGTCGGGGGTATACTATGGCTACACCTTC.

This clone has just one count. DNA of the CDR3: TGTGCCAGCAGTTTCCGGGACAGGAATGAAAAACTGTTTTTT. It yields the protein CASSFRDRNEKLFF. The chain carries TRBV6-5 and TRBJ1-4; 8 nucleotides line up with TRBD1. Trimming took 4 bases from V and 5 from J; bases not matched to a gene: 3. The CDR3 extends over 14 amino acids. The germline gives CDR1 MNHEY, CDR2 SVGAGI.

V and J are TRBV30 and TRBJ1-6; D is possibly TRBD1 (6 bases). V was shortened by 4 bases and J by 7 bases, with 14 bases between the two germline ends. CDR3 length: 14 residues. From germline, CDR1 is GTSNPN and CDR2 SVGIG (reference sequence). In nucleotides, the CDR3 is TGTGCCTGGACCCCCGGGACACGAAATTCACCCCTCCACTTT. It encodes CAWTPGTRNSPLHF.

This clone occurred a few times. J is TRBJ2-7 and V is TRBV5-1; D is undetermined. CDR1 SGHRS and CDR2 YFSETQ come from the germline V gene. CDR3 length: 14 amino acids. V lost 3 bases and J lost 6, with 16 bases in between. This CDR3 is CASSYGPTRGEQYF. The CDR3 DNA reads TGCGCCAGCAGCTATGGACCGACGCGTGGCGAGCAGTACTTC.

The chain employs TRBV28 and TRBJ2-4; perhaps TRBD1 as D (6 bases). V was trimmed by 3 bases and J by 7 bases, leaving 19 bases between them. Per the germline V gene, CDR1 is MDHEN and CDR2 is SYDVKM. This CDR3 has 16 residues. CDR3 protein: CASSFPRDTLGNIQYF. The CDR3 coding sequence is TGTGCCAGCAGTTTTCCACGGGACACGCTGGGGAACATTCAGTACTTC.

Comment on this clone: The sample carries other DNA sequences with the same CDR3. The chain joins TRBV5-1 to TRBJ1-4, with TRBD1 as a possible D gene (5 bases). The CDR3 has 13 residues. The germline gives CDR1 SGHRS, CDR2 YFSETQ. Trimming took off 4 bases at V and 1 base at J, with 5 bases between the two ends. This CDR3 is CASSRGTNEKLFF. DNA for the CDR3: TGCGCCAGCAGCAGGGGAACTAATGAAAAACTGTTTTTT.

The chain links TRBV28 to TRBJ1-1; D possibly corresponds to TRBD1 (5 bases). Germline CDR1 is MDHEN and CDR2 is SYDVKM. Between the trimmed V and J ends, which lost 1 base and 2 bases, there was a span of 11 bases. CDR3 length equals 15 residues. In DNA form, the CDR3 reads TGTGCCAGCAGTTTATATCGGGGCGCCAACACTGAAGCTTTCTTT. It yields the protein CASSLYRGANTEAFF. Full variable domain (rest looked up from reference TRBV28 and TRBJ1-1): DVKVTQSSRYLVKRTGEKVFLECVQDMDHENMFWYRQDPGLGLRLIYFSYDVKMKEKGDIPEGYSVSREKKERFSLILESASTNQTSMYLCASSLYRGANTEAFFGQGTRLTVV.

The chain couples TRBV7-2 to TRBJ1-2; the D gene is possibly TRBD1 (5 bases). Looked up from germline, CDR1 is SGHTA and CDR2 is FQGNSA. The V end was cut by 1 base, the J end by 4 bases, with 13 bases between. The CDR3 has 15 residues. CDR3 DNA sequence: TGTGCCAGCAGCTTAGAGGGGCGGCAACTCTATGGCTACACCTTC. As protein: CASSLEGRQLYGYTF. Together with reference TRBV7-2 and TRBJ1-2, the CDR3 gives the full variable domain: GAGVSQSPSNKVTEKGKDVELRCDPISGHTALYWYRQSLGQGLEFLIYFQGNSAPDKSGLPSDRFSAERTGGSVSTLTIQRTQQEDSAVYLCASSLEGRQLYGYTFGSGTRLTVV.

This clone has a single count. J is TRBJ1-3 and V is TRBV19; a weak D match, TRBD1 (5 bases). Trimming took 5 bases from V and 7 from J, leaving 21 bases between them. Germline V gene lookup returns CDR1 LNHDA and CDR2 SQIVND (reference sequence). The CDR3 consists of 16 residues. The CDR3: CASSFGRGSPTNTIYF. The DNA for the CDR3 is TGTGCCAGTAGTTTCGGACGGGGGAGCCCAACCAACACCATATATTTT.

This clone appeared a single time. The chain carries TRBV2 and TRBJ2-5; TRBD2 matches 11 bases. CDR1 and CDR2 from the germline V gene are SNHLY and FYNNEI. V shed 2 bases, J shed 1 base, and the junction held 3 bases outside the gene matches. The CDR3 has 16 residues. The CDR3 region has the DNA TGTGCCAGCAGTGAAAGAACTAGCGGGGGCCAAGAGACCCAGTACTTC. It yields the protein CASSERTSGGQETQYF.

CDR3 coding DNA: TGTGCCAGTAAACAGGGAAGGGTTAATTCACCCCTCCACTTT. Translation gives CASKQGRVNSPLHF. The V gene is TRBV19, the J gene TRBJ1-6; D may be TRBD1 (6 bases). This CDR3 contains 14 residues. The V end lost 7 bases, the J end lost 6 bases, and 13 bases lay between the germline ends. CDR1 and CDR2 from the germline V gene are LNHDA and SQIVND (reference sequence).

The chain uses TRBV7-2 and TRBJ2-3; 7 bases map to TRBD1. CDR1 is SGHTA, CDR2 FQGNSA, per germline. The CDR3 length is 15 residues. J was trimmed by 4 bases and V by 5 bases; bases with no gene match: 9. CDR3 bases: TGTGCCAGCAGCATCGACAGGGCCAGGGCAGATACGCAGTATTTT. Its translation: CASSIDRARADTQYF.

The J gene is TRBJ2-1, the V gene TRBV7-9, with 12 bases fitting TRBD2. The CDR3 contains 16 residues. Looked up from germline, CDR1 is SEHNR and CDR2 is FQNEAQ (reference sequence). J lost 8 bases, V lost 7 bases, and 12 bases had no gene match. CDR3: CASIGWTSGDRDEQFF. CDR3 nucleotides: TGTGCCAGCATCGGATGGACTAGCGGGGATCGGGATGAGCAGTTCTTC.

The V and J genes are TRBV5-8 and TRBJ2-5; D perhaps matches TRBD2 (6 bases). V was pared by 0 bases and J by 9 bases, with 15 bases between. The CDR3 totals 14 residues. The germline V gene has CDR1 SGHTS and CDR2 YDEGEE. The CDR3: CASSLGLHGGSQYF. The DNA of the CDR3 is TGTGCCAGCAGCTTGGGACTTCATGGAGGGTCCCAGTACTTC.

This clone was seen more than once but under ten times. V is TRBV27 and J is TRBJ1-6; D remains unclear. Germline CDR1 is MNHEY and CDR2 is SMNVEV (reference sequence). The length of the CDR3 is 15 residues. Trimming stripped 6 bases from V and 8 bases from J, with 17 bases between. This CDR3 is CASSPGAGWDSPLHF. The CDR3 nucleotides read TGTGCCAGCAGCCCGGGTGCGGGATGGGATTCACCCCTCCACTTT.

This rearrangement joins TRBV6-5 to TRBJ1-1; tentative D call: TRBD1 (5 bases). Trimming removed 7 bases at V and 0 bases at J, with 12 bases between. Germline V CDR1 and CDR2: MNHEY, SVGAGI. This CDR3 contains 14 residues. The CDR3 nucleotides read TGTGCCAGCACCCCGGGACCCATGAACACTGAAGCTTTCTTT. It is translated as CASTPGPMNTEAFF.

V is TRBV6-5 and J is TRBJ2-1, with 12 bases lining up with TRBD2. From germline, CDR1 is MNHEY and CDR2 SVGAGI. The V gene end was trimmed by 4 bases and the J gene end by 6 bases; junction bases not matched to a gene: 7. There are 16 residues in the CDR3. CDR3 sequence reads: CASSLGGLAGRNEQFF. In DNA, the CDR3 is TGTGCCAGCAGTTTGGGAGGACTAGCGGGACGCAATGAGCAGTTCTTC.

The gene calls are TRBV6-5 and TRBJ2-7; D gene unclear. V was cut by 3 bases and J by 9 bases, with 9 bases left in between. Germline V lookup: CDR1 MNHEY, CDR2 SVGAGI. The CDR3 totals 11 residues. CDR3 loop: CASSYLGLQYF. The CDR3, as DNA: TGTGCCAGCAGTTATCTCGGGTTGCAGTACTTC.

This chain links TRBV28 with TRBJ1-1; D uncertain. CDR3 length equals 13 residues. Trimming left V 6 bases short and J 4 bases short, with 12 bases between. From germline, CDR1 is MDHEN and CDR2 SYDVKM. As DNA, the CDR3 is TGTGCCAGCAGGGATGCCGGCGGCACTGAAGCTTTCTTT. This translates into CASRDAGGTEAFF.

The rearrangement uses TRBV7-2 and TRBJ2-1; maybe TRBD2 (6 bases). Germline assignment: CDR1 SGHTA and CDR2 FQGNSA. V was pared by 3 bases and J by 7 bases, with 13 bases between. CDR3 size: 14 residues. The CDR3 region is CASSLAGRENEQFF. The CDR3 nucleotides read TGTGCCAGCAGCTTGGCGGGAAGGGAGAATGAGCAGTTCTTC.